This TCR delta chain was retrieved from a study of Vδ1+ human thymocytes. This clone was recorded a few times. Its antigen is still unknown. Study observations and caveats: In the thymus, TRG and TRD repertoires looked highly polyclonal with Gaussian CDR3 lengths. Approximately 20% of thymic delta-chain sequences were Vdelta2, with few Vdelta3, unlike blood Vdelta1+ controls.

RNA was extracted from the cells and then reverse transcribed. Multiplex PCR used pooled V-gene forward primers and a constant-region reverse primer to amplify CDR3s. TCRdb redid clone calling on the multiplex PCR reads using CATT. The data show more than 45,000 delta-chain clones, more than 13% seen once. V gave up 0 bases and J gave up 0 bases; unmatched junction bases: 17. This CDR3 has 21 amino acids. Germline CDR1 TSWWSYY, CDR2 QGS. Source material: Vdelta1+ gamma-delta thymocytes from the thymus. Subset specified: FACS-sorted CD3+ TCRalphabeta- TCRVdelta1+ TCRVdelta2- thymocytes. The sequence was collected from a girl less than two years old who had congenital heart surgery. This chain joins TRDV1 and TRDJ1, with TRDD3 matching over 9 bases. For the CDR3, the DNA is TGTGCTCTTGGGGAACTCTTTGGGAGGGGGATACTCCCCACTAACACCGATAAACTCATCTTT. This gives the protein CALGELFGRGILPTNTDKLIF.